A single sample is the source of the 9 T cell receptor beta chains below, sequenced in a study of human T cells and chemical hapten exposure. Time point meaning: pre-sensitization, week 0. Treatment here: therapeutic diphenylcyclopropenone sensitization with weekly scalp DPC. TCRdb ran MiXCR on the RACE reads and lists one entry per CDR3 protein. Here the sample spans a few hundred thousand distinct CDR3 sequences, about 5.4% being singletons. The source material was whole blood, sampled in connection with sensitization to the hapten diphenylcyclopropenone (DPC). These receptors originate from a woman between 18 and 30 years old with alopecia areata. Some clones in this sample may be carry-over from other donors' samples.

In its sample, this clonotype was seen many times. The chain has TRBV3-1 and TRBJ2-3; 14 bases are a match to TRBD2. The V segment lost 0 bases and the J segment 11 bases; nucleotides outside the gene matches: 19. The CDR3 is made up of 20 amino acids. Germline CDR1 is LGHDT and CDR2 is YNNKEL (reference sequence). CDR3 loop: CASSQDPVGRLAGGTWVQYF. The CDR3 nucleotides are TGTGCCAGCAGCCAAGACCCCGTCGGACGACTAGCGGGGGGGACATGGGTGCAGTATTTT.

This clonotype showed up many times. This sequence joins TRBV29-1 and TRBJ1-5; D is possibly TRBD1 (6 bases). V was pared by 6 bases and J by 3 bases, with 12 bases between. CDR3 size: 13 residues. Germline loops: CDR1 SQVTM, CDR2 ANQGSEA. This CDR3 reads CSVEQGDNQPQHF. The CDR3 region has the DNA TGCAGCGTCGAACAGGGAGACAATCAGCCCCAGCATTTT.

This chain links TRBV5-4 with TRBJ1-1, with D unresolved. The germline V gene encodes CDR1 SGHNT and CDR2 YYREEE (reference sequence). The CDR3 contains 15 residues. V was clipped by 2 bases and J by 1 base, with 12 bases between them. The CDR3 here is CASSFIGRKNTEAFF. Here the CDR3 DNA reads TGTGCCAGCAGCTTCATAGGGCGGAAGAACACTGAAGCTTTCTTT.

This clonotype was counted a few times. This chain joins TRBV27 and TRBJ2-3; weak D call: TRBD2 (5 bases). CDR3 length equals 15 residues. The V end lost 5 bases, the J end lost 1 base, and 13 bases lay between the germline ends. The V gene's germline CDR1 is MNHEY and CDR2 SMNVEV (reference sequence). CDR3: CASSLSEGGTDTQYF. The CDR3 bases are TGTGCCAGCAGTCTCAGCGAGGGAGGCACAGATACGCAGTATTTT.

The chain uses TRBV5-6 and TRBJ1-1; no firm D call. The V end lost 0 bases, the J end lost 6 bases, and 15 bases lay between the germline ends. CDR1 SGHDT and CDR2 YYEEEE come from the germline V gene. This CDR3 has 15 amino acids. The CDR3 DNA reads TGTGCCAGCAGCTTGGGTCGGCATCTACTGGCTGAAGCTTTCTTT. Its protein is CASSLGRHLLAEAFF.

CDR3 coding DNA: TGTGCCAGCAGCGTAGAACTTGGTGGACCCATCGTAGGTCCCGGGGAGCTGTTTTTT. Protein sequence: CASSVELGGPIVGPGELFF. The chain is built from TRBV9 and TRBJ2-2; no reliable D call. CDR3 size: 19 residues. Germline CDR1 reads SGDLS; CDR2 reads YYNGEE. V lost 0 bases, J lost 6 bases, and 24 bases lay in between.

The chain uses TRBV13 and TRBJ2-3; 9 bases are a match to TRBD2. Germline assignment: CDR1 PRHDT and CDR2 FYEKMQ (reference sequence). CDR3 length: 15 amino acids. The V and J ends lost 6 bases and 4 bases, in that order; junction bases with no gene match: 8. As DNA, the CDR3 is TGTGCCAGCAGGCCCGGGACTAGCATGGCAGATACGCAGTATTTT. Translating it yields CASRPGTSMADTQYF.

Ten or more counts support this clonotype. The V gene is TRBV4-3, the J gene TRBJ1-1; maybe TRBD1 (5 bases). Germline lookup yields CDR1 LGHNA and CDR2 YSLEER. The V end lost 0 bases, the J end lost 8 bases, and 13 bases lay between the germline ends. CDR3 length: 14 amino acids. CDR3 amino acids: CASSQDLGEYEAFF. The CDR3 DNA reads TGCGCCAGCAGCCAAGATCTGGGGGAATACGAAGCTTTCTTT.

The sample holds a few counts of this clonotype. The chain employs TRBV9 and TRBJ2-1; D unresolved. V shed 1 base and J shed 0 bases, with 17 bases lying between them. The V gene's germline CDR1 is SGDLS and CDR2 YYNGEE. CDR3 size: 18 residues. The CDR3 loop reads CASSVSAQVEGSYNEQFF. CDR3 DNA: TGTGCCAGCAGCGTATCCGCCCAAGTGGAAGGCTCCTACAATGAGCAGTTCTTC.